The rows below give T cell receptor beta chains drawn from one sample of a study of shared clonotypes between healthy human individuals. The table came from immunoSEQ multiplex PCR; TCRdb's copy has only in-frame clones and leaves some out. The sample lists about 480,000 clones; about 79% were seen once. What was sequenced was PBMCs. The receptors stem from a woman in her forties in good health. Some clones in this sample may be carry-over from other donors' samples. CDR3s include the opening cysteine and the closing phenylalanine or tryptophan. The D gene is left open where the match is weak. Size tells how often a clone was seen (once, few, many) or the class of an expanded clone, and some rows leave it out.

j_call: TRBJ1-1
v_call: TRBV19
d_call: -
clone_size: -
cdr3_aa: CASSIDSTANTEAFF
cdr3_nt: TGTGCCAGTAGTATAGATTCTACAGCGAACACTGAAGCTTTCTTT

j_call: TRBJ2-5
v_call: TRBV29-1
d_call: -
clone_size: -
cdr3_aa: CSVESHLGETQYF
cdr3_nt: TGCAGCGTTGAATCCCACTTAGGGGAGACCCAGTACTTC

j_call: TRBJ2-7
v_call: TRBV18
d_call: -
clone_size: once
cdr3_aa: CASSPPVGYEQYF
cdr3_nt: TGTGCCAGCTCACCGCCGGTCGGCTACGAGCAGTACTTC

j_call: TRBJ2-7
v_call: TRBV6-6
d_call: TRBD2
clone_size: few
cdr3_aa: CASSYSGGLGYEQYF
cdr3_nt: TGTGCCAGCAGTTACTCGGGAGGGCTAGGGTACGAGCAGTACTTC

j_call: TRBJ1-4
v_call: TRBV5-4
d_call: -
clone_size: -
cdr3_aa: CASSVAVLSEKLFF
cdr3_nt: TGTGCCAGCAGCGTAGCAGTATTAAGCGAAAAACTGTTTTTT

j_call: TRBJ2-2
v_call: TRBV6-4
d_call: TRBD2
clone_size: -
cdr3_aa: CASSVLAGVNTGELFF
cdr3_nt: TGTGCCAGCAGCGTACTAGCGGGAGTGAACACCGGGGAGCTGTTTTTT

j_call: TRBJ2-2
v_call: TRBV19
d_call: -
clone_size: -
cdr3_aa: CASSYGTGELFF
cdr3_nt: TGTGCCAGTAGTTACGGCACCGGGGAGCTGTTTTTT

j_call: TRBJ2-7
v_call: TRBV9
d_call: TRBD1
clone_size: few
cdr3_aa: CASSVTQGQGVEQYF
cdr3_nt: TGTGCCAGCAGCGTGACTCAGGGACAGGGGGTCGAGCAGTACTTC

j_call: TRBJ1-2
v_call: TRBV28
d_call: -
clone_size: few
cdr3_aa: CASSLSSVNRGYTF
cdr3_nt: TGTGCCAGCAGTTTAAGTAGTGTGAATAGGGGCTACACCTTC

j_call: TRBJ2-1
v_call: TRBV11-2
d_call: -
clone_size: -
cdr3_aa: CASSPNRAGNEQFF
cdr3_nt: TGTGCCAGCAGCCCAAACAGGGCGGGTAATGAGCAGTTCTTC

j_call: TRBJ2-2
v_call: TRBV7-9
d_call: -
clone_size: once
cdr3_aa: CASSQIKGSAGELFF
cdr3_nt: TGTGCCAGCAGCCAGATCAAAGGGTCGGCCGGGGAGCTGTTTTTT

j_call: TRBJ1-3
v_call: TRBV5-1
d_call: -
clone_size: -
cdr3_aa: CASSLAPGRSGNTIYF
cdr3_nt: TGCGCCAGCAGCTTGGCCCCAGGGAGGTCTGGAAACACCATATATTTT

j_call: TRBJ2-7
v_call: TRBV18
d_call: -
clone_size: once
cdr3_aa: CASSPGVSYEQYF
cdr3_nt: TGTGCCAGCTCACCAGGGGTCTCCTACGAGCAGTACTTC

j_call: TRBJ2-7
v_call: TRBV7-9
d_call: -
clone_size: -
cdr3_aa: CASSRTAYEQYF
cdr3_nt: TGTGCCAGCAGCCGGACAGCCTACGAGCAGTACTTC

j_call: TRBJ2-3
v_call: TRBV28
d_call: -
clone_size: -
cdr3_aa: CAGQRRATDTQYF
cdr3_nt: TGTGCCGGCCAACGGCGGGCCACAGATACGCAGTATTTT

j_call: TRBJ2-5
v_call: TRBV14
d_call: TRBD1
clone_size: -
cdr3_aa: CASSQGDRGLAQYF
cdr3_nt: TGTGCCAGCAGCCAAGGGGACAGGGGATTGGCCCAGTACTTC

j_call: TRBJ2-2
v_call: TRBV27
d_call: TRBD2
clone_size: -
cdr3_aa: CASSWTSGRGYTGELFF
cdr3_nt: TGTGCCAGCAGTTGGACTAGCGGGAGAGGGTACACCGGGGAGCTGTTTTTT

j_call: TRBJ2-3
v_call: TRBV19
d_call: TRBD2
clone_size: -
cdr3_aa: CASSIRLAGSTDTQYF
cdr3_nt: TGTGCCAGTAGTATAAGGCTAGCGGGTAGCACAGATACGCAGTATTTT

j_call: TRBJ2-7
v_call: TRBV28
d_call: TRBD1
clone_size: -
cdr3_aa: CASGTGLYEQYF
cdr3_nt: TGTGCCAGCGGGACAGGCCTCTACGAGCAGTACTTC

j_call: TRBJ2-1
v_call: TRBV5-6
d_call: TRBD2
clone_size: -
cdr3_aa: CASSLRGLAGAEQFF
cdr3_nt: TGTGCCAGCAGCTTGAGGGGACTAGCGGGAGCTGAGCAGTTCTTC

j_call: TRBJ2-2
v_call: TRBV7-3
d_call: -
clone_size: -
cdr3_aa: CASSLGLANTGELFF
cdr3_nt: TGTGCCAGCAGCTTAGGCCTAGCCAACACCGGGGAGCTGTTTTTT

j_call: TRBJ2-5
v_call: TRBV5-1
d_call: -
clone_size: -
cdr3_aa: CASSLFHGTPRRETQYF
cdr3_nt: TGCGCCAGCAGCTTATTTCACGGGACTCCCCGTCGAGAGACCCAGTACTTC

j_call: TRBJ2-7
v_call: TRBV5-1
d_call: -
clone_size: -
cdr3_aa: CASSLGLATYEQYF
cdr3_nt: TGCGCCAGCAGCTTGGGGCTAGCGACCTACGAGCAGTACTTC

j_call: TRBJ1-1
v_call: TRBV19
d_call: TRBD1
clone_size: -
cdr3_aa: CASKILPGQGNAEAFF
cdr3_nt: TGTGCCAGTAAAATCCTCCCGGGACAGGGGAACGCTGAAGCTTTCTTT

j_call: TRBJ2-3
v_call: TRBV7-2
d_call: -
clone_size: -
cdr3_aa: CASSLELIADTQYF
cdr3_nt: TGTGCCAGCAGCTTAGAGCTGATTGCAGATACGCAGTATTTT

j_call: TRBJ2-1
v_call: TRBV5-4
d_call: -
clone_size: -
cdr3_aa: CASSLGWANNEQFF
cdr3_nt: TGTGCCAGCAGCTTGGGATGGGCTAACAATGAGCAGTTCTTC

j_call: TRBJ1-4
v_call: TRBV4-2
d_call: TRBD1
clone_size: -
cdr3_aa: CASSPRDRGRGMFF
cdr3_nt: TGTGCCAGCAGCCCAAGGGACAGGGGGCGTGGGATGTTTTTT

j_call: TRBJ2-7
v_call: TRBV28
d_call: -
clone_size: -
cdr3_aa: CASTFSEGRSYEQYF
cdr3_nt: TGTGCCAGCACCTTTTCTGAAGGGCGATCCTACGAGCAGTACTTC

j_call: TRBJ1-5
v_call: TRBV28
d_call: -
clone_size: once
cdr3_aa: CASRGGLGNQPQHF
cdr3_nt: TGTGCCAGCAGGGGGGGGCTGGGCAATCAGCCCCAGCATTTT

j_call: TRBJ1-1
v_call: TRBV4-2
d_call: -
clone_size: -
cdr3_aa: CASSQDRRNTEAFF
cdr3_nt: TGTGCCAGCAGCCAGGATCGTAGGAACACTGAAGCTTTCTTT

j_call: TRBJ2-5
v_call: TRBV20-1
d_call: -
clone_size: many
cdr3_aa: CSALGETQYF
cdr3_nt: TGCAGTGCCCTGGGGGAGACCCAGTACTTC

j_call: TRBJ1-3
v_call: TRBV5-1
d_call: -
clone_size: -
cdr3_aa: CASSLSGDGNTIYF
cdr3_nt: TGCGCCAGCAGCTTGTCAGGGGATGGAAACACCATATATTTT

j_call: TRBJ2-7
v_call: TRBV11-2
d_call: TRBD1
clone_size: few
cdr3_aa: CASSRVLTGGGTF
cdr3_nt: TGTGCCAGCAGCCGGGTTCTGACAGGGGGCGGTACGTTC

j_call: TRBJ2-1
v_call: TRBV5-1
d_call: -
clone_size: -
cdr3_aa: CASSLEGPQPFNEQFF
cdr3_nt: TGCGCCAGCAGCTTGGAGGGACCGCAACCGTTCAATGAGCAGTTCTTC

j_call: TRBJ2-1
v_call: TRBV4-2
d_call: TRBD2
clone_size: -
cdr3_aa: CASSQLGLAGEKTYNEQFF
cdr3_nt: TGTGCCAGCAGCCAACTCGGACTAGCGGGAGAGAAAACCTACAATGAGCAGTTCTTC

j_call: TRBJ2-1
v_call: TRBV7-9
d_call: -
clone_size: -
cdr3_aa: CASSSRGYFYNEQFF
cdr3_nt: TGTGCCAGCAGCTCTCGGGGCTACTTCTACAATGAGCAGTTCTTC

j_call: TRBJ2-3
v_call: TRBV11-2
d_call: -
clone_size: -
cdr3_aa: CASSPWGAVSTDTQYF
cdr3_nt: TGTGCCAGCAGCCCTTGGGGGGCAGTCAGCACAGATACGCAGTATTTT

j_call: TRBJ2-7
v_call: TRBV19
d_call: TRBD2
clone_size: -
cdr3_aa: CASRGGTSGRYEQYF
cdr3_nt: TGTGCCAGTAGAGGGGGGACTAGCGGGAGATACGAGCAGTACTTC

j_call: TRBJ1-2
v_call: TRBV11-1
d_call: TRBD1
clone_size: -
cdr3_aa: CASSLLPGTDYGYTF
cdr3_nt: TGTGCCAGCAGCTTACTGCCCGGGACAGACTATGGCTACACCTTC

j_call: TRBJ2-2
v_call: TRBV19
d_call: -
clone_size: -
cdr3_aa: CASSITQGNTGELFF
cdr3_nt: TGTGCCAGTAGTATCACACAGGGAAACACCGGGGAGCTGTTTTTT

j_call: TRBJ2-7
v_call: TRBV9
d_call: TRBD1
clone_size: -
cdr3_aa: CASSGRQGRHEQYF
cdr3_nt: TGTGCCAGCAGCGGAAGACAGGGGAGGCACGAGCAGTACTTC

j_call: TRBJ2-3
v_call: TRBV5-4
d_call: -
clone_size: -
cdr3_aa: CASSAASGSTDTQYF
cdr3_nt: TGTGCCAGCAGCGCGGCAAGCGGGAGCACAGATACGCAGTATTTT

j_call: TRBJ1-4
v_call: TRBV5-1
d_call: -
clone_size: -
cdr3_aa: CASSGGGGEKLFF
cdr3_nt: TGCGCCAGCAGCGGTGGCGGCGGGGAAAAACTGTTTTTT

j_call: TRBJ2-1
v_call: TRBV30
d_call: TRBD1
clone_size: -
cdr3_aa: CAWKGQGNEQFF
cdr3_nt: TGTGCCTGGAAAGGACAGGGGAATGAGCAGTTCTTC

j_call: TRBJ2-1
v_call: TRBV9
d_call: TRBD2
clone_size: -
cdr3_aa: CASSEVGLAGGPTYNEQFF
cdr3_nt: TGTGCCAGCAGCGAGGTGGGGCTAGCGGGAGGGCCTACCTACAATGAGCAGTTCTTC

j_call: TRBJ1-1
v_call: TRBV19
d_call: TRBD1
clone_size: -
cdr3_aa: CASTRQGGNTEAFF
cdr3_nt: TGTGCCAGTACGAGACAGGGGGGGAACACTGAAGCTTTCTTT

j_call: TRBJ2-5
v_call: TRBV30
d_call: TRBD1
clone_size: once
cdr3_aa: CAWAGTGDQETQYF
cdr3_nt: TGTGCCTGGGCCGGGACAGGGGACCAAGAGACCCAGTACTTC

j_call: TRBJ2-3
v_call: TRBV7-2
d_call: -
clone_size: -
cdr3_aa: CASSLRSGADTQYF
cdr3_nt: TGTGCCAGCAGCTTAAGGTCAGGGGCAGATACGCAGTATTTT

j_call: TRBJ2-5
v_call: TRBV6-4
d_call: -
clone_size: -
cdr3_aa: CASSEAGGQGYETQYF
cdr3_nt: TGTGCCAGCAGTGAAGCGGGGGGACAGGGGTATGAGACCCAGTACTTC

j_call: TRBJ2-1
v_call: TRBV4-1
d_call: TRBD2
clone_size: -
cdr3_aa: CASSQGLAGGLSSYNEQFF
cdr3_nt: TGCGCCAGCAGCCAAGGACTAGCGGGAGGGCTTAGCTCCTACAATGAGCAGTTCTTC

j_call: TRBJ2-2
v_call: TRBV4-3
d_call: TRBD1
clone_size: once
cdr3_aa: CASSPDRAVPGELFF
cdr3_nt: TGCGCCAGCAGCCCGGACAGGGCGGTGCCCGGGGAGCTGTTTTTT